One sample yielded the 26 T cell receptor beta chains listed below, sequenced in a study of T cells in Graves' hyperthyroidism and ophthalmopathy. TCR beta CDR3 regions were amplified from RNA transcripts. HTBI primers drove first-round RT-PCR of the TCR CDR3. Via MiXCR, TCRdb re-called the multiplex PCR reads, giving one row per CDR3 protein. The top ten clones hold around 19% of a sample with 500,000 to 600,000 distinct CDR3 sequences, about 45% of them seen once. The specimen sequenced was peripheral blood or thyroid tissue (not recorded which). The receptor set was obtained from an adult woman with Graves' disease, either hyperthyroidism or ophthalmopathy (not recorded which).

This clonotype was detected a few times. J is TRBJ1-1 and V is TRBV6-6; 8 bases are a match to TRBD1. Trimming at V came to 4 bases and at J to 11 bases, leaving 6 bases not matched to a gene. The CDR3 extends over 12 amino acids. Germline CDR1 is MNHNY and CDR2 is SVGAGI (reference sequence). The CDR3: CASSLRAGGAFF. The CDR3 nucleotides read TGTGCCAGCAGTTTACGGGCAGGGGGCGCTTTCTTT.

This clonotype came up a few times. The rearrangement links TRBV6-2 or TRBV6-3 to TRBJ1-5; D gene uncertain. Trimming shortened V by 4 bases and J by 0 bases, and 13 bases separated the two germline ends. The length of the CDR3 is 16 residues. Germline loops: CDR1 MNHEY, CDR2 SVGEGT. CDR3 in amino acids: CASSSTSGYSNQPQHF. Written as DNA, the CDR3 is TGTGCCAGCAGTTCCACATCAGGTTATAGCAATCAGCCCCAGCATTTT.

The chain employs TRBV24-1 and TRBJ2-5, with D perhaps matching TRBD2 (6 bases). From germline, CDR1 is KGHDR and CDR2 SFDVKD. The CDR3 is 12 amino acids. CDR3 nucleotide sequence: TGTGCTAGGTCGGTGGGAGGAGAGACCCAGTACTTC. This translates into CARSVGGETQYF.

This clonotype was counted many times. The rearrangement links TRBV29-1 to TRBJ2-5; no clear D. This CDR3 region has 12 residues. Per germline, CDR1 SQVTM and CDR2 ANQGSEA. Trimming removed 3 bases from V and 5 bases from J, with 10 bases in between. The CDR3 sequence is CSVERTGETQYF. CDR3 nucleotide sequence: TGCAGCGTTGAGCGCACTGGGGAGACCCAGTACTTC.

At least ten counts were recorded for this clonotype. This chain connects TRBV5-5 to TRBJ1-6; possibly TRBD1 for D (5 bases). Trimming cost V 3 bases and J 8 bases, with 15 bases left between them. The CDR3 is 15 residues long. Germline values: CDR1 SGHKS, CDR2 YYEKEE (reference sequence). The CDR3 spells CASSSRDSQHSPLHF. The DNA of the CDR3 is TGTGCCAGCAGCTCCCGGGACTCCCAACATTCACCCCTCCACTTT.

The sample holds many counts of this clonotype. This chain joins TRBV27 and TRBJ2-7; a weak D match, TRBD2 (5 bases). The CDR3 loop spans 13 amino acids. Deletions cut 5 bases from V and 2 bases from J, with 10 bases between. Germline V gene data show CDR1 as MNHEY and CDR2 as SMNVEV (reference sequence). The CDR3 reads CASSGLAPYEQYF. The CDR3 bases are TGTGCCAGCAGTGGACTGGCACCCTACGAGCAGTACTTC.

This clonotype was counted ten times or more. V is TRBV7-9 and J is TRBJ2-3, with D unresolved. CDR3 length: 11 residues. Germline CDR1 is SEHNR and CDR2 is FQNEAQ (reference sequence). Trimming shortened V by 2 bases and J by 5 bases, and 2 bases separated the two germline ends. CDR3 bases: TGTGCCAGCAGCTTAAAAGATACGCAGTATTTT. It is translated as CASSLKDTQYF.

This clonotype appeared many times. This chain's CDR3 is CAISDYYGYTF. The CDR3 nucleotides are TGTGCCATCAGTGACTACTATGGCTACACCTTC. This chain links TRBV10-3 with TRBJ1-2; D unclear. Germline CDR1 reads ENHRY; CDR2 reads SYGVKD. The CDR3 sequence is 11 residues long. V lost 3 bases to trimming and J lost 3 bases, with 2 bases between them.

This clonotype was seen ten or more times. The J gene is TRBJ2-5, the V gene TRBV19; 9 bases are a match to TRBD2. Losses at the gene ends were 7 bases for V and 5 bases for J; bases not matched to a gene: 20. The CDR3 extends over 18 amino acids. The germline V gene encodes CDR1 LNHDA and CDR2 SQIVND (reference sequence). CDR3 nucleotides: TGTGCCAGTACCAGCCGGGCTAGCGGGACCCACAGTCGGGAGACCCAGTACTTC. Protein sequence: CASTSRASGTHSRETQYF.

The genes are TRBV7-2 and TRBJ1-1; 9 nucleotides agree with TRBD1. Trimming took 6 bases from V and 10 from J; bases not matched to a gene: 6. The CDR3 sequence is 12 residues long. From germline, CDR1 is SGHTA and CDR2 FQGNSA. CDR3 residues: CASSLQGARAFF. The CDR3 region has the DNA TGTGCCAGCAGTTTACAGGGGGCGCGAGCTTTCTTT.

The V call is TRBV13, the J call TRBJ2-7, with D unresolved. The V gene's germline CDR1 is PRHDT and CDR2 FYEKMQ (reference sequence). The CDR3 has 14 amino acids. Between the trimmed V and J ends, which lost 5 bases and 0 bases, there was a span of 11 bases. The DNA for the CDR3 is TGTGCCAGCAGCCCAACGGTGCACTCCTACGAGCAGTACTTC. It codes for CASSPTVHSYEQYF.

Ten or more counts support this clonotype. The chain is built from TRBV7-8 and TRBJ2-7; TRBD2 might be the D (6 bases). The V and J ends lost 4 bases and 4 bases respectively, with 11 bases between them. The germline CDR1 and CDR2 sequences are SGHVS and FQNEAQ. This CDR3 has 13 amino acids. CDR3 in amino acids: CASSSGTGYEQYF. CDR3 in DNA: TGTGCCAGCAGCTCCGGGACTGGATACGAGCAGTACTTC.

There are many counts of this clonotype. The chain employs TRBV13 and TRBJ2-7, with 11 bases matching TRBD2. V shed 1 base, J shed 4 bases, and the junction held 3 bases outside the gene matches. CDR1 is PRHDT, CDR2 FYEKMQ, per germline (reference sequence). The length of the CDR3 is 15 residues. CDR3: CASSLVGTSGYEQYF. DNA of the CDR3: TGTGCCAGCAGCTTAGTCGGGACTAGCGGTTACGAGCAGTACTTC.

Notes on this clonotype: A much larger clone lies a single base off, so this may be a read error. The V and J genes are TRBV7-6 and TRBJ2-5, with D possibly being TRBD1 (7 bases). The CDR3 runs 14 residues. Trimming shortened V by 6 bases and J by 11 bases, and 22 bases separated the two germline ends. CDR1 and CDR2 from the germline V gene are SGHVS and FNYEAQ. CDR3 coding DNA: TGTGCCAGCAGTCTTTACAGGGGCGGGGACGGGCAGTACTTC. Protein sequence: CASSLYRGGDGQYF.

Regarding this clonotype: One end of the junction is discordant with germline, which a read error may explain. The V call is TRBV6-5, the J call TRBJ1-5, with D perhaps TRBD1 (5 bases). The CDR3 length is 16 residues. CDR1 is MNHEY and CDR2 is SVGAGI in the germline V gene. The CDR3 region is CAISEHRLSYQETQHF. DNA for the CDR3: TGTGCCATCAGTGAACACAGGTTGTCGTACCAAGAGACCCAGCATTTT.

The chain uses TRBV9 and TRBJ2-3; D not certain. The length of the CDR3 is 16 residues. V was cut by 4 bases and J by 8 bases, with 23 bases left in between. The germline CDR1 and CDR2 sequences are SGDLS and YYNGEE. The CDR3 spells CASSTPGGTASPTQYF. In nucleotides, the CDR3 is TGTGCCAGCAGCACCCCCGGCGGTACAGCCTCCCCTACGCAGTATTTT.

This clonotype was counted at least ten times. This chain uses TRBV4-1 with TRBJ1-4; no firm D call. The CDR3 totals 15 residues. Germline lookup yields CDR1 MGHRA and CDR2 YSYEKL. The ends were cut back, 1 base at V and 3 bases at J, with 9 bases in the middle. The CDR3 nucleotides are TGCGCCAGCAGCCAAGTACGCCAGGCTAATGAAAAACTGTTTTTT. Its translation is CASSQVRQANEKLFF.

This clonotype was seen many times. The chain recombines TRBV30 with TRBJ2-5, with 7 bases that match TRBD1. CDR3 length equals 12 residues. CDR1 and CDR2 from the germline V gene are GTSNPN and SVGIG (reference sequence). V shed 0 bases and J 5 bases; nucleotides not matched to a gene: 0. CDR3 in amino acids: CAWSVQGETQYF. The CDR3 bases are TGTGCCTGGAGTGTACAGGGGGAGACCCAGTACTTC.

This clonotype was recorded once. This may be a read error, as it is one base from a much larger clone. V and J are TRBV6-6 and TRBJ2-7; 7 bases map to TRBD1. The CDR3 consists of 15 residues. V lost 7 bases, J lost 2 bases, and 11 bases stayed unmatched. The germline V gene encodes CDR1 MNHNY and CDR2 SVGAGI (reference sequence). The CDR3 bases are TGTGCCAGCACTCCCCAGGGGGTTACCCCCTACGAGCAGTACTTC. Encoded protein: CASTPQGVTPYEQYF.

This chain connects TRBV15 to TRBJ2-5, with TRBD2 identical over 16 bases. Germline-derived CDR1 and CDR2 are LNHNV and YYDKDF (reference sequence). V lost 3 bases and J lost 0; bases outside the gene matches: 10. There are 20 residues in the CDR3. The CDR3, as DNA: TGTGCCACCAGCAGGACGTTTTCGGGACTAGCGGGAGGGTACCAAGAGACCCAGTACTTC. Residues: CATSRTFSGLAGGYQETQYF.

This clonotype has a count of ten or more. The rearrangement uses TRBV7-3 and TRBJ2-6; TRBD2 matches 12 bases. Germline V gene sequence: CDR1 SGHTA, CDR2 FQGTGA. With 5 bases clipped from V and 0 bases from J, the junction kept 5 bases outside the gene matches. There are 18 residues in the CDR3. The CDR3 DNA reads TGTGCCAGCAGCCCCACTAGCGGGGGGAGCTCTGGGGCCAACGTCCTGACTTTC. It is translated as CASSPTSGGSSGANVLTF. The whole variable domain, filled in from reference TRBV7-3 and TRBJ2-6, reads GAGVSQTPSNKVTEKGKYVELRCDPISGHTALYWYRQSLGQGPEFLIYFQGTGAADDSGLPNDRFFAVRPEGSVSTLKIQRTERGDSAVYLCASSPTSGGSSGANVLTFGAGSRLTVL.

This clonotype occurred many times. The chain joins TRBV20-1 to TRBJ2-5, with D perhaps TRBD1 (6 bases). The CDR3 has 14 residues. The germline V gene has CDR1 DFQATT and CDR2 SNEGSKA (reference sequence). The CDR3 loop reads CSGVPGQWGETQYF. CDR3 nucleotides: TGCAGCGGGGTGCCGGGACAATGGGGAGAGACCCAGTACTTC.

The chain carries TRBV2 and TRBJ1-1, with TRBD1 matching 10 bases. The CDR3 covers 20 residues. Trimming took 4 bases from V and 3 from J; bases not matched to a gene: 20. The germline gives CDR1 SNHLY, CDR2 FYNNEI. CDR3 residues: CASSARGQGRWGVDDTEAFF. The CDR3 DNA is TGTGCCAGCAGTGCTAGGGGACAGGGGCGCTGGGGAGTTGACGACACTGAAGCTTTCTTT.

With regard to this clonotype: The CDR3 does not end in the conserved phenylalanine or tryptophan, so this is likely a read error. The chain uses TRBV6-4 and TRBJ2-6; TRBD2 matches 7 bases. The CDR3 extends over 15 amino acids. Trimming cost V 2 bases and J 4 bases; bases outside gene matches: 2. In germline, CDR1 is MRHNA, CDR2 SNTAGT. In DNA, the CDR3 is TGTGCCAGCAGTGACGCAGCGGGGGGGGCCAACGTCCTGACTCAC. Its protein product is CASSDAAGGANVLTH.

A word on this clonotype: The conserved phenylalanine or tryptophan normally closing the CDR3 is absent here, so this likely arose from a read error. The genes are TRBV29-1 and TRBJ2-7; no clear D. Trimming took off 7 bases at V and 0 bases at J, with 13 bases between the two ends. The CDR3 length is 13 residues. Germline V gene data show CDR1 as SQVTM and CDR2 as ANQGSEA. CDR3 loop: CSAAAPNSYEQYL. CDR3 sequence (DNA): TGCAGCGCGGCGGCACCGAACTCCTACGAGCAGTACCTC.

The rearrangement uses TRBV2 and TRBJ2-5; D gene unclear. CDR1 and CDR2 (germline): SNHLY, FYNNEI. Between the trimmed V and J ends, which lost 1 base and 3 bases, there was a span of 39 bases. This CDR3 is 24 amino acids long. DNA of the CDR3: TGTGCCAGCAGTGAAGAGGGAATGGGCCAGCCCCAGGTCCCTGGAGATGGCACAGAAGAGACCCAGTACTTC. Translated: CASSEEGMGQPQVPGDGTEETQYF.